A selection of T cell receptor beta chains follows, all from one sample in a study of radiotherapy plus CTLA-4 blockade in lung cancer. The assay was immunoSEQ multiplex PCR, and TCRdb's table has in-frame clones only and misses some. The repertoire holds under 35,000 clones, with under 85% as singletons. This specimen was peripheral blood, taken from a patient treated with radiotherapy plus ipilimumab. These receptors originate from a human donor with non-small cell lung cancer whose response to radiotherapy plus ipilimumab could not be evaluated. The CDR3 runs from the conserved cysteine through the conserved F or W. Each record gives: CDR3 protein, CDR3 DNA, clone size, V gene, D gene, J gene. A D gene is named only where the DNA matches it firmly. Part of the rows lack a size; the others show once, few, many or a class for expanded clones.

CASSLTWTGDEQYF | TGTGCCAGCAGTCTTACTTGGACAGGGGACGAGCAGTACTTC | - | TRBV28 | TRBD1 | TRBJ2-7
CASSNNPGTYEQYF | TGTGCCAGCAGCAACAATCCCGGGACCTACGAGCAGTACTTC | few | TRBV21-1 | - | TRBJ2-7
CAWSVQGNTEAFF | TGTGCCTGGAGTGTACAGGGCAACACTGAAGCTTTCTTT | - | TRBV30 | - | TRBJ1-1
CASSLYSGDASGEQYF | TGTGCCAGCAGTTTATATAGCGGGGACGCCTCCGGCGAGCAGTACTTC | - | TRBV27 | TRBD2 | TRBJ2-7
CASSVGLGVETQYF | TGTGCCAGCAGCGTTGGTCTCGGGGTGGAGACCCAGTACTTC | - | TRBV9 | - | TRBJ2-5
CASSEASGTGELFF | TGTGCCAGCAGTGAAGCTAGCGGGACCGGGGAGCTGTTTTTT | - | TRBV2 | TRBD2 | TRBJ2-2
CASSYSPGGPYEQYF | TGTGCCAGCAGTTATTCCCCCGGTGGTCCCTACGAGCAGTACTTC | - | TRBV6-5 | - | TRBJ2-7
CASSQSSGEDTQYF | TGTGCCAGCAGCCAATCTAGCGGTGAAGATACGCAGTATTTT | - | TRBV11-2 | TRBD2 | TRBJ2-3
CASSLGTANQPQHF | TGTGCCAGCAGCTTGGGGACAGCTAATCAGCCCCAGCATTTT | - | TRBV13 | TRBD1 | TRBJ1-5
CASSDQAGVYETQYF | TGTGCCAGCAGTGACCAGGCGGGGGTCTACGAGACCCAGTACTTC | - | TRBV2 | TRBD2 | TRBJ2-5
CASSNRDISNQPQHF | TGCGCCAGCAGCAACCGGGACATTAGCAATCAGCCCCAGCATTTT | - | TRBV4-1 | - | TRBJ1-5
CASSEVSPTRYEQYF | TGTGCCAGCAGTGAAGTTTCACCTACTCGCTACGAGCAGTACTTC | - | TRBV2 | - | TRBJ2-7
CASSKGGTSIDFF | TGTGCCAGCAGCAAAGGGGGGACTAGCATCGATTTCTTC | - | TRBV21-1 | - | TRBJ2-1
CASSLAWQEDTQYF | TGCGCCAGCAGCTTGGCGTGGCAGGAAGATACGCAGTATTTT | - | TRBV5-1 | - | TRBJ2-3
CASSLGVYNEQFF | TGTGCCAGCAGCCTGGGAGTCTACAATGAGCAGTTCTTC | once | TRBV6-1 | - | TRBJ2-1
CASRGTLAGYNEQFF | TGCGCCAGCAGAGGGACGCTAGCGGGATACAATGAGCAGTTCTTC | - | TRBV4-1 | TRBD2 | TRBJ2-1
CASSLVGGRGTEAFF | TGCGCCAGCAGCTTGGTAGGTGGGAGGGGCACTGAAGCTTTCTTT | - | TRBV5-1 | - | TRBJ1-1
CASRAEVANHGYTF | TGTGCCAGCAGGGCGGAGGTGGCCAACCATGGCTACACCTTC | - | TRBV2 | - | TRBJ1-2